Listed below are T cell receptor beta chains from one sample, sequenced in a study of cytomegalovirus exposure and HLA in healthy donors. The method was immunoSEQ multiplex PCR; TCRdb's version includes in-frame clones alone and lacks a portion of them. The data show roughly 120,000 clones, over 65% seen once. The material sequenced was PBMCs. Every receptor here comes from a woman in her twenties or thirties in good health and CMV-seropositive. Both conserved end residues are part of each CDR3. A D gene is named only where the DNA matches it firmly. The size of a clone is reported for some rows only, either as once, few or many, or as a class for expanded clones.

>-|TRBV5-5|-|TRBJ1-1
TGTGCCAGCAGCCCATCTGGAGGGTTTCTTTCTGAAGCTTTCTTT
CASSPSGGFLSEAFF
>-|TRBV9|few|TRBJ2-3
TGTGCCAGCAGCGTAGATCCCTTAGGAGGCACAGATACGCAGTATTTT
CASSVDPLGGTDTQYF
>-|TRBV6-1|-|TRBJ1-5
TGTGCCAGCATGGGAGGTTTTAGCAATCAGCCCCAGCATTTT
CASMGGFSNQPQHF
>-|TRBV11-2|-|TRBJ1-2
TGTGCCAGCAGCTACAGACGTAGTAACTATGGCTACACCTTC
CASSYRRSNYGYTF
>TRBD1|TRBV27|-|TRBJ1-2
TGTGCCAGCAGCCGCGGGACAGGGTATGGCTACACCTTC
CASSRGTGYGYTF
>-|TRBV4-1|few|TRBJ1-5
TGCGCCAGCAGCCCCTCCCCAACCCTCGGGTTCCCCCAGCCCCAGCATTTT
CASSPSPTLGFPQPQHF
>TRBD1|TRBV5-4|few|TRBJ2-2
TGTGCCAGCAGCTCCGGTGGTGGGACAGGGAACACCGGGGAGCTGTTTTTT
CASSSGGGTGNTGELFF
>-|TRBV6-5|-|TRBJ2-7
TGTGCCAGCAGTTACGAGGGCTACGAGCAGTACTTC
CASSYEGYEQYF
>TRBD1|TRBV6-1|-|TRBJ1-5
TGTGCCAGCAGTCCCGGGACAGGATATCAGCCCCAGCATTTT
CASSPGTGYQPQHF
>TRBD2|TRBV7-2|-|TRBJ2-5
TGTGCCAGCACACAACCAGGCGGGAGGCAAGAGACCCAGTACTTC
CASTQPGGRQETQYF
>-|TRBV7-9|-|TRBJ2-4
TGTGCCAGCAGCCTTAGCCGGGTAGCCAAAAACATTCAGTACTTC
CASSLSRVAKNIQYF
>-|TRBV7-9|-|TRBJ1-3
TGTGCCAGCAGCTTCTACAGGGAGTTCTCTGGAAACACCATATATTTT
CASSFYREFSGNTIYF
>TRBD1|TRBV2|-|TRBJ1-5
TGTGCCAGCAGTACGACAGGGAACTTCCAGCCCCAGCATTTT
CASSTTGNFQPQHF
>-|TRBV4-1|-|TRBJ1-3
TGCGCCAGCAGCTGGGGAGGGGGCTCTGGAAACACCATATATTTT
CASSWGGGSGNTIYF
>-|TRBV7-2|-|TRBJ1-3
TGTGCCAGCAGCTCTCGGCGGCAGGGAATGGGTGGAAACACCATATATTTT
CASSSRRQGMGGNTIYF
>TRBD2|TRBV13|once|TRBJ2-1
TGTGCCAGCAGCCGCGGCGGGAGGACGAATGAGCAGTTCTTC
CASSRGGRTNEQFF
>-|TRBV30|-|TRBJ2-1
TGTGCCTGGAGTGATGGACTTGAGCAGTTCTTC
CAWSDGLEQFF
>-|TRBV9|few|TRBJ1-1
TGTGCCAGCAGCGTCGGGGAAACTGAAGCTTTCTTT
CASSVGETEAFF
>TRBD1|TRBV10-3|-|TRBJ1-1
TGTGCCATCCGTATTACAGGGGAAAGTACTGAAGCTTTCTTT
CAIRITGESTEAFF
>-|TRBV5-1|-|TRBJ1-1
TGCGCCAGCGGGCCAGGACAGCTAAACACTGAAGCTTTCTTT
CASGPGQLNTEAFF
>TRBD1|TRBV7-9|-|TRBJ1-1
TGTGCCAGCAGCTCACCGGGACAGGGATCTTTCTTT
CASSSPGQGSFF
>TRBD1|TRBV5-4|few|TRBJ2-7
TGTGCCAGCAGCTTCCGGGACAGATCCTACGAGCAGTACTTC
CASSFRDRSYEQYF
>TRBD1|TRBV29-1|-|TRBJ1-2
TGCAGCTTCAGGACAGGTCTCGACTATGGCTACACCTTC
CSFRTGLDYGYTF
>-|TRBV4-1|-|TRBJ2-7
TGCGCCAGCAGCCCCATAAGGCCGGACAGATCCTACGAGCAGTACTTC
CASSPIRPDRSYEQYF
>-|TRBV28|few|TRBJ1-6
TGTGCCAGCACCCCCACGGGAAGTAATTCACCCCTCCACTTT
CASTPTGSNSPLHF
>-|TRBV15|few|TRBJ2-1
TGTGCCACCAGCCATACTAAGGTTACTCCGTTCTTC
CATSHTKVTPFF
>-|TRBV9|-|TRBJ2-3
TGTGCCAGCAGCCCCAGCCCAGGGCGGAACACAGATACGCAGTATTTT
CASSPSPGRNTDTQYF